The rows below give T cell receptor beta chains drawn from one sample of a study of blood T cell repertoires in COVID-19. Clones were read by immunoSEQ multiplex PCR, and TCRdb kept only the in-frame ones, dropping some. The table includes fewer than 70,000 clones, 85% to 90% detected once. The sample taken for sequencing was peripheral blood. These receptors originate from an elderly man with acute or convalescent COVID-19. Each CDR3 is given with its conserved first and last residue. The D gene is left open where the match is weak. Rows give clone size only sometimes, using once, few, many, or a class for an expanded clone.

CASSQDPRFPSTDTQYF,TGTGCCAGCAGCCAAGATCCCAGGTTTCCTAGCACAGATACGCAGTATTTT,TRBJ2-3,17,NA,NA,TRBV3-1/TRBV3-2
CASSLGLRTSGSSNEQFF,TGTGCCAGCAGCCTCGGGCTGAGAACTAGCGGGAGCTCCAATGAGCAGTTCTTC,TRBJ2-1,18,NA,TRBD2,TRBV3-1/TRBV3-2
CATSDSGTRAFF,TGTGCCACCAGTGATTCCGGGACTCGGGCTTTCTTT,TRBJ1-1,12,NA,NA,TRBV24-1
CSASPSGNTDTQYF,TGCAGTGCTAGTCCTAGCGGGAACACAGATACGCAGTATTTT,TRBJ2-3,14,NA,TRBD2,TRBV20-1
CATSGNLDTEAFF,TGTGCCACCAGTGGAAACTTGGACACTGAAGCTTTCTTT,TRBJ1-1,13,NA,NA,TRBV24-1
CASSGSGTRYQETQYF,TGTGCCAGCAGCGGCAGCGGGACTCGGTACCAAGAGACCCAGTACTTC,TRBJ2-5,16,NA,TRBD2,TRBV9
CASSETGGPWETQYF,TGTGCCAGCAGTGAGACGGGAGGGCCCTGGGAGACCCAGTACTTC,TRBJ2-5,15,once,TRBD2,TRBV2
CASSTGTVYQPQHF,TGTGCCAGCAGTACCGGGACAGTCTATCAGCCCCAGCATTTT,TRBJ1-5,14,NA,TRBD1,TRBV6-2/TRBV6-3
CATSDTGQGYGYTF,TGTGCCACCAGTGATACGGGACAGGGGTATGGCTACACCTTC,TRBJ1-2,14,NA,TRBD1,TRBV24-1
CATSDWRGGRTEAFF,TGTGCCACCAGTGATTGGAGAGGGGGTCGCACTGAAGCTTTCTTT,TRBJ1-1,15,once,NA,TRBV24-1
CATRMGGGYEQFF,TGTGCCACCAGGATGGGGGGAGGTTATGAGCAGTTCTTC,TRBJ2-1,13,NA,NA,TRBV24-1
CASSFPGHAYGYTF,TGTGCCAGCAGTTTTCCGGGACACGCCTATGGCTACACCTTC,TRBJ1-2,14,NA,NA,TRBV27
CASSQEGGGNTEAFF,TGTGCCAGCAGCCAAGAGGGGGGAGGGAACACTGAAGCTTTCTTT,TRBJ1-1,15,NA,NA,TRBV3-1/TRBV3-2
CASSRRRQKQETQYF,TGCGCCAGCAGCCGAAGAAGACAGAAACAAGAGACCCAGTACTTC,TRBJ2-5,15,once,NA,TRBV4-3
CASSPRGILSYNEQFF,TGTGCCAGCAGCCCTCGGGGGATTCTTTCCTACAATGAGCAGTTCTTC,TRBJ2-1,16,NA,NA,TRBV3-1/TRBV3-2
CASSLASGSLPDTQYF,TGTGCCAGCTCACTGGCTAGCGGGAGTCTGCCAGATACGCAGTATTTT,TRBJ2-3,16,NA,TRBD2,TRBV18
CASSKTGTSGNNEQFF,TGTGCCAGCAGCAAAACCGGGACTAGCGGAAATAATGAGCAGTTCTTC,TRBJ2-1,16,NA,TRBD2,TRBV11-1
CASSFDNLYGYTF,TGTGCCAGCAGTTTTGACAATCTCTATGGCTACACCTTC,TRBJ1-2,13,NA,NA,TRBV6-2/TRBV6-3
CASTPRSYNEQFF,TGTGCCAGCACCCCCCGCTCCTACAATGAGCAGTTCTTC,TRBJ2-1,13,NA,NA,TRBV12-3/TRBV12-4
CASTETGVASPLHF,TGTGCCAGCACCGAGACAGGGGTAGCTTCACCCCTCCACTTT,TRBJ1-6,14,few,TRBD1,TRBV7-9
CASSPTSGGLEQYF,TGTGCCAGCTCGCCGACTAGCGGGGGACTCGAGCAGTACTTC,TRBJ2-7,14,NA,TRBD2,TRBV18
CASSLSTGNRNEQFF,TGTGCCAGCAGCTTAAGTACAGGTAATAGGAATGAGCAGTTCTTC,TRBJ2-1,15,NA,NA,TRBV11-2
CASSFFRQTDHEQYF,TGCGCCAGCAGTTTCTTCAGACAGACGGACCACGAGCAGTACTTC,TRBJ2-7,15,NA,NA,TRBV5-1
CASSIRGQYNSPLHF,TGTGCCAGCAGTATAAGGGGACAGTATAATTCACCCCTCCACTTT,TRBJ1-6,15,NA,TRBD1,TRBV27
CATSRGASRGSETQYF,TGTGCCACCAGCAGAGGGGCGTCCAGGGGAAGCGAGACCCAGTACTTC,TRBJ2-5,16,NA,NA,TRBV15
CASSPGRGRGTEAFF,TGTGCCAGCAGCCCCGGCCGGGGGAGGGGAACTGAAGCTTTCTTT,TRBJ1-1,15,NA,NA,TRBV14
CASSGGGPAKNIQYF,TGTGCCAGCAGTGGTGGAGGGCCCGCCAAAAACATTCAGTACTTC,TRBJ2-4,15,NA,NA,TRBV2
CASSLANEKLFF,TGTGCCAGCAGCCTCGCTAATGAAAAACTGTTTTTT,TRBJ1-4,12,NA,NA,TRBV7-9
CASSLGSSYNEQFF,TGTGCCAGCAGTTTGGGCAGCTCCTACAATGAGCAGTTCTTC,TRBJ2-1,14,NA,NA,TRBV27
CASSFQRGSTDTQYF,TGTGCCAGCAGCTTTCAGCGGGGCAGCACAGATACGCAGTATTTT,TRBJ2-3,15,NA,TRBD2,TRBV5-8
CASSLDQGREGYTF,TGTGCCAGCAGCTTAGATCAAGGCAGGGAAGGCTACACCTTC,TRBJ1-2,14,once,NA,TRBV11-2
CAISAGLGGYTF,TGTGCCATCAGTGCAGGGCTTGGCGGCTACACCTTC,TRBJ1-2,12,NA,NA,TRBV10-3
CASSLGGFALVNGYTF,TGTGCCAGCAGTCTCGGAGGCTTTGCTCTTGTGAATGGCTACACCTTC,TRBJ1-2,16,NA,NA,TRBV28
CASSRAGQPQHF,TGTGCCAGCAGCCGTGCGGGGCAGCCCCAGCATTTT,TRBJ1-5,12,NA,NA,TRBV3-1/TRBV3-2
CASHSYSNQPQHF,TGTGCCAGTCACAGTTATAGCAATCAGCCCCAGCATTTT,TRBJ1-5,13,NA,NA,TRBV28
CASSDILAGGPHEQYF,TGTGCCAGTAGTGATATACTAGCGGGAGGGCCCCACGAGCAGTACTTC,TRBJ2-7,16,NA,TRBD2,TRBV19